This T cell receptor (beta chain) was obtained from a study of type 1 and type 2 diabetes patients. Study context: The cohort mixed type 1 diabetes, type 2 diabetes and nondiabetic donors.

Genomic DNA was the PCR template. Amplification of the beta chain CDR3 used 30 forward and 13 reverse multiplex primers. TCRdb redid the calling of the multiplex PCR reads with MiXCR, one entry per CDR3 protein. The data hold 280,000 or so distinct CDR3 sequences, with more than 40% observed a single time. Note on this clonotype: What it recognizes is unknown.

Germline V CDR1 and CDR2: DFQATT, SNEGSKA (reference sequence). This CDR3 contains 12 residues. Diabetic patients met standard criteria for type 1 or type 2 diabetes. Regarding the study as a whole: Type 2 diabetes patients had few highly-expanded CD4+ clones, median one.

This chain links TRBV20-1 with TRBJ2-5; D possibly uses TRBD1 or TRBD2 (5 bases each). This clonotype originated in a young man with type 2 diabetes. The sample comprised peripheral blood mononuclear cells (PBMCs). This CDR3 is CSEGRLQETQYF. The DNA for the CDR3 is TGCAGCGAGGGACGGCTCCAAGAGACCCAGTACTTC.